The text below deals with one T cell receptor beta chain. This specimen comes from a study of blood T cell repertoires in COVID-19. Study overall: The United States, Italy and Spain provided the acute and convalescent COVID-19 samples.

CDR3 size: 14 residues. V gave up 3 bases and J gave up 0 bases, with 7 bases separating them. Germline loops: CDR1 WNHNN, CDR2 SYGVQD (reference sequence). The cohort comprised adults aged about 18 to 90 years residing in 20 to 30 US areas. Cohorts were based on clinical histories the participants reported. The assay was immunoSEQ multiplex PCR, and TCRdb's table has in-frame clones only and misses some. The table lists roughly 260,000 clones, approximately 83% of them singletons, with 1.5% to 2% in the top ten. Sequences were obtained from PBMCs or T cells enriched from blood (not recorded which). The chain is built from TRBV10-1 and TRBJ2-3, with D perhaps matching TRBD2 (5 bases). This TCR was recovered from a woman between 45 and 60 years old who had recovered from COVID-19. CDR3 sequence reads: CASSDSGSTDTQYF. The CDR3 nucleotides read TGCGCCAGCAGTGACAGCGGCAGCACAGATACGCAGTATTTT.